These 9 T cell receptor beta chains originate from one sample sequenced in a study of control samples from healthy donors and cancer patients (dated by TCRdb to the early 2020s). Libraries were made using the immunoSEQ multiplex PCR assay. Imported from immuneACCESS, the table was reduced by TCRdb to in-frame sequences with V and J called. These copies leave out some clones; in studies compared against another copy, an unresolved V gene accounts for under half, and the cause of the remainder is not known. The sample profile shows approximately 100,000 clones; roughly 82% of them were found once. The top ten clones comprise roughly 2% of the sample. The sample taken for sequencing was blood. These receptors were obtained from a man aged 60 to 69 in good health.

The chain uses TRBV19 and TRBJ2-5; D not resolved. The V and J ends lost 0 bases and 2 bases respectively, with 7 bases between them. The germline V gene encodes CDR1 LNHDA and CDR2 SQIVND (reference sequence). The CDR3 length is 14 residues. The CDR3 nucleotides read TGTGCCAGTAGTATAGACGCAGCACAAGAGACCCAGTACTTC. This encodes CASSIDAAQETQYF.

The chain links TRBV2 to TRBJ2-3, with D tentatively TRBD1 (6 bases). CDR1 is SNHLY, CDR2 FYNNEI, per germline. The length of the CDR3 is 16 residues. V lost 8 bases and J 1 base, leaving 19 bases between the germline ends. CDR3 sequence: CASQGSPRRRTDTQYF. CDR3 nucleotide sequence: TGTGCCAGCCAGGGGAGCCCCCGGAGACGCACAGATACGCAGTATTTT.

This chain connects TRBV4-2 to TRBJ2-7; no firm D call. Germline V CDR1 and CDR2: LGHNA, YNFKEQ. The CDR3 loop spans 14 amino acids. V lost 3 bases and J lost 3, with 12 bases in between. The CDR3 nucleotides read TGTGCCAGCAGCCAGGCAGCGCAGAACTACGAGCAGTACTTC. Amino acids: CASSQAAQNYEQYF.

The V and J genes are TRBV11-2 and TRBJ1-6; no clear D. Deletions cut 5 bases from V and 10 bases from J, with 18 bases between. CDR3 size: 15 residues. Germline values: CDR1 SGHAT, CDR2 FQNNGV. The CDR3 sequence: CASSPSGGRRSPLHF. CDR3 in DNA: TGTGCCAGCAGCCCGTCGGGAGGGCGGAGGTCACCCCTCCACTTT.

The CDR3 loop reads CATSDSGTGGSETQYF. CDR3 nucleotides: TGTGCCACCAGTGACTCCGGGACAGGGGGCTCGGAGACCCAGTACTTC. The chain combines TRBV24-1 with TRBJ2-5; 12 bases line up with TRBD1. Trimming took 4 bases from V and 5 from J; bases not matched to a gene: 7. Germline V gene data show CDR1 as KGHDR and CDR2 as SFDVKD. There are 16 residues in the CDR3.

The chain couples TRBV10-3 to TRBJ2-2; a possible D gene is TRBD1 (5 bases). CDR3 length equals 16 residues. The germline V and J ends were trimmed by 0 bases and 8 bases, with 16 bases remaining between them. Germline CDR1 and CDR2: ENHRY and SYGVKD. Here the CDR3 reads CAISESDFRAAGELFF. The CDR3 DNA reads TGTGCCATCAGTGAGTCGGATTTCAGGGCGGCGGGGGAGCTGTTTTTT.

The chain joins TRBV5-6 to TRBJ2-1; D unresolved. The CDR3 is 15 residues long. CDR1 and CDR2 from the germline V gene are SGHDT and YYEEEE. V gave up 0 bases and J gave up 1 base, with 8 bases separating them. The CDR3 sequence is CASSLVRLSYNEQFF. In DNA, the CDR3 is TGTGCCAGCAGCTTGGTCAGGCTTTCCTACAATGAGCAGTTCTTC.

There are a few counts of this clone. The chain employs TRBV3-1 (or the pseudogene TRBV3-2) and TRBJ2-4, with D maybe TRBD2 (5 bases). Germline assignment: CDR1 LGHDT and CDR2 YNNKEL (reference sequence). The CDR3 sequence is 14 residues long. Trimming took off 0 bases at V and 4 bases at J, with 7 bases between the two ends. The CDR3 sequence: CASSQDRGKNIQYF. Here the CDR3 DNA reads TGTGCCAGCAGCCAAGACCGCGGGAAAAACATTCAGTACTTC.

The chain recombines TRBV5-4 with TRBJ2-1; TRBD2 agrees at 14 bases. With 5 bases clipped from V and 10 bases from J, the junction kept 8 bases outside the gene matches. The CDR3 loop spans 15 amino acids. Germline CDR1 reads SGHNT; CDR2 reads YYREEE (reference sequence). The CDR3 DNA reads TGTGCCAGCAGGGAAAGGACTAGCGGGGGGATCGAGCAGTTCTTC. Protein product: CASRERTSGGIEQFF.